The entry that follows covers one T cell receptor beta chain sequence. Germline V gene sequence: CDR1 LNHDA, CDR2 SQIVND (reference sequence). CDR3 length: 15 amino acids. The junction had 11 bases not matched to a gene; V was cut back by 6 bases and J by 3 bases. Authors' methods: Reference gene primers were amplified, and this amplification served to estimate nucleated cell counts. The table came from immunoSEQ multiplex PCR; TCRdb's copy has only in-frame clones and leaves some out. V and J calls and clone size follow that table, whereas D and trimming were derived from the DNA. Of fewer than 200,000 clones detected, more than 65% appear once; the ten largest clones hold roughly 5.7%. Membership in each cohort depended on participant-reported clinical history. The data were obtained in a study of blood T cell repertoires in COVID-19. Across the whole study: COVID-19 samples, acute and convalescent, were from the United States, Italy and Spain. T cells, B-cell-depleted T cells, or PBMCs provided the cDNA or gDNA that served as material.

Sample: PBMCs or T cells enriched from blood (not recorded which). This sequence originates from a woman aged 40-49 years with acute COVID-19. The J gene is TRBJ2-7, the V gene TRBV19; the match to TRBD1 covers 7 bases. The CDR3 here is CASSATGQANYEQYF. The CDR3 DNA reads TGTGCCAGTAGCGCTACCGGACAGGCGAACTACGAGCAGTACTTC.